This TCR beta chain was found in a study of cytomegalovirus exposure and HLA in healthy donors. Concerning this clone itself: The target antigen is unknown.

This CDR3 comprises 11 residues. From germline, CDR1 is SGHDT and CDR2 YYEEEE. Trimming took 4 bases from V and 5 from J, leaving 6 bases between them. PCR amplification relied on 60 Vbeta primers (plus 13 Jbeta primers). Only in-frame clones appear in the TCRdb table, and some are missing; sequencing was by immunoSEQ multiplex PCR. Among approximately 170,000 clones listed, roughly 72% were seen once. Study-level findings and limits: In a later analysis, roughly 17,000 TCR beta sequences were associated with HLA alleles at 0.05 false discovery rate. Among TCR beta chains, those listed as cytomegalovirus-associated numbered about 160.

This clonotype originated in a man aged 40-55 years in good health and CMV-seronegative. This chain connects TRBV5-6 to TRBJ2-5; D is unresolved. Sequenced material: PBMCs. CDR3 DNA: TGTGCCAGCAGCACCGGGGAGACCCAGTACTTC. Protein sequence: CASSTGETQYF.